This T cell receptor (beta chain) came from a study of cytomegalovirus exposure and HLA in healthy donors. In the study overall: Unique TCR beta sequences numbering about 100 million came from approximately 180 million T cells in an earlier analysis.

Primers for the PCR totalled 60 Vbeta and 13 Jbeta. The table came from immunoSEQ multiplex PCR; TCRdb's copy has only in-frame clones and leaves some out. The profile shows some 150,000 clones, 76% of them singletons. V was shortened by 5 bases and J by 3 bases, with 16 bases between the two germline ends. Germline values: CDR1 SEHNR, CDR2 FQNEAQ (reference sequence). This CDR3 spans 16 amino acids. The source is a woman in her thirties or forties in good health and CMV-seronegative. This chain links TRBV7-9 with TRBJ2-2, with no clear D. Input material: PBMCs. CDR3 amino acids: CASSLLGGTYTGELFF. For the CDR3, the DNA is TGTGCCAGCAGCCTGCTCGGCGGAACCTACACCGGGGAGCTGTTTTTT.